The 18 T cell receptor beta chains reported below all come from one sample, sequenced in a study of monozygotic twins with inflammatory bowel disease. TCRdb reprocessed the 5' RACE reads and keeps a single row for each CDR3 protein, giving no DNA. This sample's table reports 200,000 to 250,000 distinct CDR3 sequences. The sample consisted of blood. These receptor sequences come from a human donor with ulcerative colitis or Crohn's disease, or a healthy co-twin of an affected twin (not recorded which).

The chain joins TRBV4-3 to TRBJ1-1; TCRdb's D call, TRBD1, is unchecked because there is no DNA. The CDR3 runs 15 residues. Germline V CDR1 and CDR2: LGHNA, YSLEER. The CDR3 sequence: CASSQVTGREDEAFF.

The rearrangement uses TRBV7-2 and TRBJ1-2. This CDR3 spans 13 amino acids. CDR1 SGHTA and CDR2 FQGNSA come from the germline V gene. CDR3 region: CASSPGAEYGYTF.

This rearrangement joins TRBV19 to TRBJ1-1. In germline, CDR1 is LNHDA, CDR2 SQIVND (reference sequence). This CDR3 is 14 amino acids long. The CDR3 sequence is CASSINPLNTEAFF.

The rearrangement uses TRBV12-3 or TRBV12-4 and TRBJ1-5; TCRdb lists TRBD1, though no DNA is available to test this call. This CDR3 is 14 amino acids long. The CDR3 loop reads CASSSGQGTRPQHF.

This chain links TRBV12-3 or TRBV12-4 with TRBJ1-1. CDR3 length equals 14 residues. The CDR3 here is CASTPSLVGTEAFF.

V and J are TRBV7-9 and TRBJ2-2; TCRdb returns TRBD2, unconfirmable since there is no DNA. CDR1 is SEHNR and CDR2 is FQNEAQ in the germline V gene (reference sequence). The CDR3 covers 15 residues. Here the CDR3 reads CASSFPAGGTGELFF.

The CDR3 spells CASKGGAGELFF. The rearrangement uses TRBV6-5 and TRBJ2-2; the TCRdb call, TRBD1, lacks DNA for checking. Germline CDR1 and CDR2: MNHEY and SVGAGI. The length of the CDR3 is 12 residues.

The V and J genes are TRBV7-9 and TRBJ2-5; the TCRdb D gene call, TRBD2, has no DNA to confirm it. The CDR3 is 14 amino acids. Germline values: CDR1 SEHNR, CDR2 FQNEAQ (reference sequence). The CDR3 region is CASSVGLWMETQYF.

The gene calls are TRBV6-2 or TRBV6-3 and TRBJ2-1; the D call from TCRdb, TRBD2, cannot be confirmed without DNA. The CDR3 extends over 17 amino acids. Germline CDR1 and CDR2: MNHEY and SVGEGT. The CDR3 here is CASSTLAGDSSYNEQFF.

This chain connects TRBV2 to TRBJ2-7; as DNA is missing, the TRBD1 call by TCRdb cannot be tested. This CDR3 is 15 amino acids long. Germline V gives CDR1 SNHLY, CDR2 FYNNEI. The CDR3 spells CASSPGTGRSYDQYF.

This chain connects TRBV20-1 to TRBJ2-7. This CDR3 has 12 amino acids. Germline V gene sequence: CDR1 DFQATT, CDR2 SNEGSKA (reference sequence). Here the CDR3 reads CSARQGFYEQYF.

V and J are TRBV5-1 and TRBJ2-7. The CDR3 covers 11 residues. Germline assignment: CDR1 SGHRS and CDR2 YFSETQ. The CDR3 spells CASSLGSVQYF.

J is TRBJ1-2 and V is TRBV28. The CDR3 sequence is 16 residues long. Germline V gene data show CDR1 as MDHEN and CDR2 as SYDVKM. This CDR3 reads CASSLSGRQSNYGYTF.

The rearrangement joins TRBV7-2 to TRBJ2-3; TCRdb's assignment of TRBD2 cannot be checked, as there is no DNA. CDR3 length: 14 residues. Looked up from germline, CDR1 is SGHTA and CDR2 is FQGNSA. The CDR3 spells CASSLMGPTDTQYF.

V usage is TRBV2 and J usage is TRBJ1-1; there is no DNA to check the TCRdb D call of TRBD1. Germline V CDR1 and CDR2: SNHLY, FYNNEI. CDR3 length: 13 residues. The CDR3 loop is CASTRGVSTEAFF.

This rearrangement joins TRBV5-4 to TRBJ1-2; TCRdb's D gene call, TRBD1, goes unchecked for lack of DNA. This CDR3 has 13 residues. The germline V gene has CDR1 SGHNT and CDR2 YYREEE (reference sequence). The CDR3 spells CASSSTGSYGYTF.

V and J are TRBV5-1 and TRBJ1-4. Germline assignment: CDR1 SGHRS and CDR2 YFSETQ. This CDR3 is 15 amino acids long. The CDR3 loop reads CASSARIGPAEKLFF.

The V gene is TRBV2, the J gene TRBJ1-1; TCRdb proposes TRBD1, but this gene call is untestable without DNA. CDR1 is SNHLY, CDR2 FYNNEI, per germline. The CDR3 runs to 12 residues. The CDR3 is CASSVQGAGAFF.